Shown below are 5 T cell receptor beta chains from a single sample sequenced in a study of CXCR3-negative and CXCR3-positive naive CD8 T cells. 5' RACE that incorporated UMI labels was used to prepare the TRB cDNA libraries. TCRdb re-called the 5' RACE reads and shows each CDR3 protein once, DNA omitted. The listing records under 30,000 distinct CDR3 sequences. Sequenced sample: memory CD8+ T cells from blood. The receptors stem from a human donor in good health. Some clones in this sample may be carry-over from other donors' samples.

The chain joins TRBV5-1 to TRBJ1-1; TCRdb proposes TRBD1, but this gene call is untestable without DNA. Germline V gene lookup returns CDR1 SGHRS and CDR2 YFSETQ. CDR3 length: 15 amino acids. CDR3 region: CASSVVGARNAEAFF. The entire variable domain, with the rest obtained from reference TRBV5-1 and TRBJ1-1, is as follows: KAGVTQTPRYLIKTRGQQVTLSCSPISGHRSVSWYQQTPGQGLQFLFEYFSETQRNKGNFPGRFSGRQFSNSRSEMNVSTLELGDSALYLCASSVVGARNAEAFFGQGTRLTVV.

The gene calls are TRBV28 and TRBJ2-7; TCRdb gives TRBD2 as the D gene, but with no DNA this cannot be confirmed. Germline V gene sequence: CDR1 MDHEN, CDR2 SYDVKM. The length of the CDR3 is 15 residues. CDR3 protein: CASRPTSNPFYEQYF. Together with reference TRBV28 and TRBJ2-7, the CDR3 gives the full variable domain: DVKVTQSSRYLVKRTGEKVFLECVQDMDHENMFWYRQDPGLGLRLIYFSYDVKMKEKGDIPEGYSVSREKKERFSLILESASTNQTSMYLCASRPTSNPFYEQYFGPGTRLTVT.

The rearrangement uses TRBV12-3 or TRBV12-4 and TRBJ2-3. The CDR3 is made up of 15 amino acids. CDR3 in amino acids: CASSVGLTGTDTQYF.

The chain employs TRBV29-1 and TRBJ2-7; TCRdb gives TRBD1 as the D gene, but with no DNA this cannot be confirmed. Germline CDR1 and CDR2: SQVTM and ANQGSEA. The length of the CDR3 is 13 residues. The CDR3 region is CSVEGERGYEQYF.

This chain joins TRBV29-1 and TRBJ2-3; TCRdb selects TRBD1, and the lack of DNA leaves this call unchecked. From germline, CDR1 is SQVTM and CDR2 ANQGSEA. The CDR3 sequence is 13 residues long. This chain's CDR3 is CSVLDRDTDTQYF.